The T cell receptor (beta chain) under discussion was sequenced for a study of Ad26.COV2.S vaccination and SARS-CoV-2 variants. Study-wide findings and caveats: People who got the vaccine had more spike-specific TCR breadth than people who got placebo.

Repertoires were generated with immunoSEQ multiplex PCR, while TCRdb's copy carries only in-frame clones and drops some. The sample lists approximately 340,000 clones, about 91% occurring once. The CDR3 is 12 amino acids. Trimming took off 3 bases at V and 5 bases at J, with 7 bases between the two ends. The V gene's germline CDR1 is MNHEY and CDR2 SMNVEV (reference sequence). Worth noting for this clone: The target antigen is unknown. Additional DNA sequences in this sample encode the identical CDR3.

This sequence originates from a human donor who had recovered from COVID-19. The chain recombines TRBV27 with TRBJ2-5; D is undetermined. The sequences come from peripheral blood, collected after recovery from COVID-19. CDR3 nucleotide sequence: TGTGCCAGCAGTTTGAGTGGGGAGACCCAGTACTTC. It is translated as CASSLSGETQYF.